This T cell receptor (beta chain) was sequenced in a study of graft-versus-host responses after intestinal transplantation (dated by TCRdb to the early 2020s). Regarding the study in general: The transplants that recipients received were multivisceral, liver-intestinal, or isolated intestinal. To identify alloreactive clones, pre-transplant mixed lymphocyte reaction products were sequenced and then compared with unstimulated pre-transplant donor and recipient T cells. Every recipient was given anti-thymocyte globulin induction, followed by roughly 3 years of maintenance tacrolimus and steroids. Rather than being sequenced by the commercial service, samples from a few later patients were sequenced in-house on an Illumina MiSeq and processed with MiXCR. Of the 20 to 30 intestinal transplant recipients enrolled in the cohort, one of whom was a retransplant, 3 patients without pretransplant specimens were excluded. After intestinal transplantation, graft-versus-host and host-versus-graft alloreactive T cell clones were followed in the graft, circulation and bone marrow using bulk TCR-beta CDR3 sequencing. A peak of at least 4% donor T cells among recipient peripheral blood mononuclear cells was the definition used for donor T cell macrochimerism.

This clone was seen only once. Its antigen remains unidentified. The sample holds no much larger clone one base away, and base qualities are not on file. Libraries were made using the immunoSEQ multiplex PCR assay. For most patients, genomic DNA was subjected to high-throughput TCR-beta CDR3 sequencing by Adaptive Biotechnologies. As for the authors' bioinformatics: Adaptive's ImmunoSEQ software supplied the TCR sequencing data for around 19 patients, while MiXCR and VDJtools were used to process a few other patients. CDR3 nucleotide sequences shared between donor and recipient were removed because the origin of such sequences could not be assigned. At least 2-fold expansion over unstimulated cells and a minimum CFSE-low frequency of 0.002% (template counts) or 0.001% (read counts) were required for clones to be classified as alloreactive. A clone was considered mappable if detected in the sequenced pre-transplant spleen, lymph node, or MLR CFSE-low populations of the donor or recipient. The cumulative frequency of alloreactive clones was calculated as a percentage of all sequences, weighted by copy number. Drawn from immuneACCESS, this table holds only the in-frame rearrangements with V and J called that TCRdb kept. Clones are partly lost; checked studies trace under half to an unresolved V gene and leave the rest unexplained. D and trimming were read from the DNA, whereas the V and J calls and clone size are those reported in that table. This sample gives about 43,000 clones in total; about 95% of them show up just once. About 1.6% of the sample belongs to the ten largest clones.

Blood samples were collected up to 4 times in the first month after transplant and then at least monthly when available. For CDR1 and CDR2, the germline V gene lists MNHNS and SASEGT. The CDR3 has 15 amino acids, counting the end cysteine and phenylalanine. The read is trimmed to its CDR3 DNA, 45 bases read in frame from base 1. V is shortened by 5 bases, J by 6 bases, and the region joining them spans 17 bases. The paper's findings and limits, for the study overall: Early after transplant, peak levels of circulating GvH clones were associated with declines in HvG clones. GvH clones were found in recipient bone marrow, and some of the GvH clones appeared earlier in ileal mucosa or blood, which is consistent with an intestinal mucosal origin. In patients with donor T cell macrochimerism, the allografts had high GvH to HvG T cell clonal ratios. The conclusions were limited by the relatively low number and heterogeneity of the intestinal transplant patients.

The receptor was derived from a human patient who received an intestinal transplant, so some T cells may come from the graft donor. The starting material was PBMCs, obtained about 11 months after intestinal transplant. The rearrangement combines TRBV6-1 with TRBJ1-5, and TRBD1 may be the D gene, going by 5 matching bases. The DNA is as follows: TGTGCCAGCAGTCCTACGGGGGGGATTCGTCAGCCCCAGCATTTT. It codes for CASSPTGGIRQPQHF.